This T cell receptor beta chain was sequenced during a study of T-cell reconstitution after alpha-beta-depleted transplantation in children. Study findings and constraints: Two months or so post-transplant, alpha-beta T cells reportedly derived from several hundred expanded graft clones. Diversity and T-cell counts at one year after transplant derived mostly from new T cells. Some patients' high day-60 TCRbeta diversity was traced to surviving recipient T cells and thymic progenitors.

The V gene's germline CDR1 is MGHDK and CDR2 SYGVNS. V lost 8 bases, J lost 2 bases, and 2 bases stayed unmatched. The CDR3 length is 12 residues. Regarding this clonotype: The antigen is unknown.

The TCRbeta library was prepared with unique molecular identifiers. Each CDR3 protein is one row after TCRdb ran MiXCR on the PCR reads. Altogether 600,000 to 700,000 distinct CDR3 sequences are present, 10% to 15% being singletons, with the ten largest covering 0.79%. The chain uses TRBV25-1 and TRBJ2-7; 8 nucleotides match TRBD1. This TCR was recovered from a girl aged 2 to 9 with congenital amegakaryocytic thrombocytopenia, due to receive a stem cell transplant. The sequences come from PBMCs, collected before TCRalphabeta/CD19-depleted stem cell transplant. The CDR3 nucleotides are TGTGCCAGCGGACAGGGACCCTACGAGCAGTACTTC. This gives the protein CASGQGPYEQYF.